A selection of T cell receptor beta chains follows, all from one sample in a study of cytomegalovirus exposure and HLA in healthy donors. Measured with immunoSEQ multiplex PCR; TCRdb has only the in-frame clones, and not every one. Its listing shows 65,000 to 85,000 clones. Sequenced material: PBMCs. The receptors here all came from a female donor in good health and CMV-seropositive. Each CDR3 is given with its conserved first and last residue. A D gene is named only where the DNA matches it firmly.

d_call	v_call	j_call	cdr3_aa	cdr3_nt
-	TRBV30	TRBJ1-4	CAWSVGIAGGKLFF	TGTGCCTGGAGTGTGGGCATCGCCGGGGGAAAACTGTTTTTT
TRBD1	TRBV6-5	TRBJ2-1	CASITGGRQFF	TGTGCCAGCATAACAGGGGGACGGCAGTTCTTC
TRBD2	TRBV5-4	TRBJ2-3	CASSPTGGPTDTQYF	TGTGCCAGCAGCCCAACGGGGGGGCCCACAGATACGCAGTATTTT
TRBD1	TRBV7-6	TRBJ1-1	CASSLRQGVGMLLGTEAFF	TGTGCCAGCAGCTTAAGACAGGGTGTGGGGATGTTATTAGGCACTGAAGCTTTCTTT
TRBD1	TRBV7-9	TRBJ1-2	CASSLQGGVGTRHGYTF	TGTGCCAGCAGCTTACAGGGGGGAGTGGGGACAAGACATGGCTACACCTTC
-	TRBV2	TRBJ1-5	CASSEARTSQPQHF	TGTGCCAGCAGTGAAGCTCGCACATCGCAGCCCCAGCATTTT
-	TRBV5-1	TRBJ1-3	CASSKDISGNTIYF	TGCGCCAGCAGCAAAGACATCTCTGGAAACACCATATATTTT
-	TRBV7-9	TRBJ2-1	CASSARDFYNEQFF	TGTGCCAGCAGCGCCCGGGACTTCTACAATGAGCAGTTCTTC
-	TRBV6-5	TRBJ1-1	CASSYAVGETEAFF	TGTGCCAGCAGTTACGCTGTAGGGGAAACTGAAGCTTTCTTT
-	TRBV2	TRBJ1-2	CASSEERENYGYTF	TGTGCCAGCAGTGAGGAGCGGGAAAACTATGGCTACACCTTC
-	TRBV6-5	TRBJ1-2	CASSPRDSKYGYTF	TGTGCCAGCAGTCCCAGGGACTCGAAGTATGGCTACACCTTC
-	TRBV29-1	TRBJ2-5	CSVTKRGLQETQYF	TGCAGCGTTACGAAGAGAGGGCTCCAAGAGACCCAGTACTTC
TRBD1	TRBV6-1	TRBJ1-3	CASSSQGAGNTIYF	TGTGCCAGCAGTTCACAGGGGGCTGGAAACACCATATATTTT
TRBD2	TRBV6-1	TRBJ2-2	CASSEAGGSTGELFF	TGTGCCAGCAGTGAAGCGGGAGGGAGCACCGGGGAGCTGTTTTTT
-	TRBV28	TRBJ1-2	CASSLSNPDSYGYTF	TGTGCCAGCAGTTTGTCAAACCCCGACTCCTATGGCTACACCTTC
-	TRBV4-3	TRBJ2-7	CASSQDRGGLSGEQYF	TGCGCCAGCAGCCAAGATCGCGGGGGCTTAAGTGGTGAGCAGTACTTC
TRBD2	TRBV7-8	TRBJ2-7	CASSLRGEQYF	TGTGCCAGCAGCTTGCGGGGGGAGCAGTACTTC
-	TRBV7-3	TRBJ1-1	CASSFREGTEAFF	TGTGCCAGCAGCTTCCGGGAGGGCACTGAAGCTTTCTTT